The sequence of this T cell receptor (beta chain) was determined in a study of CD4 T cells in relation to SARS-CoV-2 and coronaviruses. A remark on this clone: Its specificity is unknown.

Using immunoSEQ multiplex PCR, the repertoire was profiled, and TCRdb retains in-frame clones only, with some absent. This table holds about 36,000 clones, 70% to 80% found once. The CDR3 is made up of 19 amino acids. Sequenced sample: memory CD4+ T cells from PBMCs, cultured in vitro. The receptor's source is an adult with COVID-19. J is TRBJ2-2 and V is TRBV21-1; the table's D call TRBD2 went unverified against the DNA. TRBV21-1 is a documented pseudogene. CDR3 DNA sequence: TGTGCCAGCAGCAAATGGAGGGGAGTCGCGACTCGAAACACCGGGGAGCTGTTTTTT. Protein product: CASSKWRGVATRNTGELFF.